Each of the 29 T cell receptor beta chains below was sequenced from the same sample in a study of blood T cell repertoires in COVID-19. Using immunoSEQ multiplex PCR, the repertoire was profiled, and TCRdb retains in-frame clones only, with some absent. This table holds roughly 300,000 clones, 83% found once. The specimen sequenced was peripheral blood. Every receptor here comes from a woman in her forties or fifties who had recovered from COVID-19.

V and J are TRBV28 and TRBJ1-2; perhaps TRBD1 as D (5 bases). Germline V lookup: CDR1 MDHEN, CDR2 SYDVKM. There are 12 residues in the CDR3. Trimming cost V 6 bases and J 3 bases, with 8 bases left between them. For the CDR3, the DNA is TGTGCCAGCAGACAGGTGGACTATGGCTACACCTTC. Translated: CASRQVDYGYTF.

The chain joins TRBV5-1 to TRBJ2-1; 10 bases map to TRBD2. The CDR3 has 15 amino acids. Trimming removed 2 bases from V and 7 bases from J; junction bases left unmatched: 6. CDR1 SGHRS and CDR2 YFSETQ come from the germline V gene. The CDR3 DNA is TGCGCCAGCAGCTTAACCGGGACTAGCGCTAATGAGCAGTTCTTC. Amino acid sequence: CASSLTGTSANEQFF.

This chain uses TRBV10-3 with TRBJ2-7; possibly TRBD1 for D (5 bases). Germline V gene data show CDR1 as ENHRY and CDR2 as SYGVKD. This CDR3 has 11 amino acids. The germline V and J ends were trimmed by 3 bases and 6 bases, with 6 bases remaining between them. The CDR3 here is CAISDRGEQYF. CDR3 bases: TGTGCCATCAGTGATAGGGGCGAGCAGTACTTC.

The chain recombines TRBV7-2 with TRBJ2-3, with D perhaps TRBD2 (5 bases). Germline V CDR1 and CDR2: SGHTA, FQGNSA. Trimming shortened V by 0 bases and J by 0 bases, and 10 bases separated the two germline ends. CDR3 length equals 16 residues. The DNA for the CDR3 is TGTGCCAGCAGCTTAGCACTGCGGAGGAGCACAGATACGCAGTATTTT. Translated: CASSLALRRSTDTQYF.

This sequence joins TRBV19 and TRBJ2-2; 9 bases fit TRBD2. CDR1 and CDR2 (germline): LNHDA, SQIVND (reference sequence). This CDR3 contains 16 residues. V gave up 3 bases and J gave up 4 bases; unmatched junction bases: 6. The CDR3 nucleotides read TGTGCCAGTAGTATTGCCAGCGGGGGGATCACCGGGGAGCTGTTTTTT. Translated: CASSIASGGITGELFF.

This clone was recorded at least ten times. The chain couples TRBV19 to TRBJ2-3, with TRBD2 matching 7 bases. This CDR3 spans 11 amino acids. Germline V gives CDR1 LNHDA, CDR2 SQIVND (reference sequence). V dropped 10 bases and J dropped 8; count of bases not matched to a gene: 6. CDR3 sequence: CATSGTITQYF. The CDR3 DNA reads TGTGCCACCTCCGGGACTATTACGCAGTATTTT.

This sequence joins TRBV6-5 and TRBJ2-7; 9 nucleotides line up with TRBD2. V lost 2 bases to trimming and J lost 3 bases; unmatched junction nucleotides: 5. This CDR3 is 15 amino acids long. Per germline, CDR1 MNHEY and CDR2 SVGAGI. CDR3 coding DNA: TGTGCCAGCAGTTACGGGGTAGCGGGAGTCTACGAGCAGTACTTC. This gives the protein CASSYGVAGVYEQYF.

This clone came up once. The rearrangement uses TRBV7-6 and TRBJ2-7; perhaps TRBD1 as D (5 bases). Germline V gives CDR1 SGHVS, CDR2 FNYEAQ. The V end lost 5 bases, the J end lost 2 bases, and 19 bases lay between the germline ends. The CDR3 has 16 residues. The CDR3 sequence is CASSAYKGIGAYEQYF. The DNA for the CDR3 is TGTGCCAGCAGCGCCTACAAGGGGATAGGGGCCTACGAGCAGTACTTC.

This sequence joins TRBV7-8 and TRBJ2-3; TRBD2 is a possible D gene (6 bases). The V end was cut by 8 bases, the J end by 0 bases, with 15 bases between. There are 15 residues in the CDR3. Germline V gene lookup returns CDR1 SGHVS and CDR2 FQNEAQ. CDR3 protein: CASGVGGYSTDTQYF. CDR3 DNA: TGTGCCAGCGGGGTGGGGGGATATAGCACAGATACGCAGTATTTT. The whole variable domain, filled in from reference TRBV7-8 and TRBJ2-3, reads GAGVSQSPRYKVAKRGQDVALRCDPISGHVSLFWYQQALGQGPEFLTYFQNEAQLDKSGLPSDRFFAERPEGSVSTLKIQRTQQEDSAVYLCASGVGGYSTDTQYFGPGTRLTVL.

The chain is built from TRBV7-9 and TRBJ1-2; 8 nucleotides line up with TRBD1. The CDR3 runs 17 residues. The germline V gene has CDR1 SEHNR and CDR2 FQNEAQ (reference sequence). After removal of 3 bases from V and 1 base from J, the junction contained 10 bases not matched to a gene. The CDR3 reads CASSLGLTGVGNYGYTF. The CDR3 coding sequence is TGTGCCAGCAGCTTGGGGTTGACAGGGGTCGGTAACTATGGCTACACCTTC.

V usage is TRBV7-8 and J usage is TRBJ2-3, with TRBD2 matching 13 bases. Germline trimming cut 5 bases from V and 0 bases from J; bases unmatched to any gene: 5. This CDR3 has 17 amino acids. Per germline, CDR1 SGHVS and CDR2 FQNEAQ. This chain's CDR3 is CASSKGLAGTSTDTQYF. CDR3 sequence (DNA): TGTGCCAGCAGCAAGGGACTAGCGGGAACTAGCACAGATACGCAGTATTTT.

The V gene is TRBV28, the J gene TRBJ2-6; tentative D call: TRBD2 (5 bases). The CDR3 has 15 residues. With 6 bases removed from V and 2 bases from J, the gap between germline ends came to 11 bases. Looked up from germline, CDR1 is MDHEN and CDR2 is SYDVKM. The CDR3 loop reads CASRAAEAGANVLTF. CDR3 nucleotides: TGTGCCAGCAGGGCGGCGGAGGCTGGGGCCAACGTCCTGACTTTC.

The gene calls are TRBV7-6 and TRBJ2-7; 8 nucleotides agree with TRBD1. The CDR3 covers 16 residues. The V segment lost 0 bases and the J segment 0 bases; nucleotides outside the gene matches: 4. Per the germline V gene, CDR1 is SGHVS and CDR2 is FNYEAQ. The CDR3 DNA follows: TGTGCCAGCAGCTTAGCCGGGACAGGTTACTCCTACGAGCAGTACTTC. Protein: CASSLAGTGYSYEQYF.

The chain employs TRBV9 and TRBJ1-5, with D maybe TRBD1 (5 bases). V lost 0 bases to trimming and J lost 7 bases, with 14 bases between them. Germline V gene data show CDR1 as SGDLS and CDR2 as YYNGEE. This CDR3 has 15 residues. This chain's CDR3 is CASSVGGGEVQPQHF. As DNA, the CDR3 is TGTGCCAGCAGCGTAGGTGGAGGGGAGGTCCAGCCCCAGCATTTT.

Only one count was recorded for this clone. The chain employs TRBV5-1 and TRBJ2-3; 11 bases map to TRBD2. Trimming took 4 bases from V and 2 from J; bases not matched to a gene: 3. The CDR3 runs to 15 residues. Germline V gives CDR1 SGHRS, CDR2 YFSETQ. The CDR3 nucleotides are TGCGCCAGCAGCCTGGGACTAGCGGACACAGATACGCAGTATTTT. Residues: CASSLGLADTDTQYF.

The rearrangement links TRBV6-2 or TRBV6-3 to TRBJ2-3, with 9 bases fitting TRBD2. V dropped 2 bases and J dropped 3; count of bases not matched to a gene: 9. The CDR3 totals 17 residues. Germline CDR1 is MNHEY and CDR2 is SVGEGT. The CDR3 protein is CASSYGSVTSGTDTQYF. The CDR3 region has the DNA TGTGCCAGCAGTTACGGATCGGTTACTAGCGGGACAGATACGCAGTATTTT.

The rearrangement joins TRBV6-1 to TRBJ2-2; TRBD1 aligns across 9 bases. The CDR3 is made up of 19 amino acids. With V trimmed by 1 base and J by 1 base, 10 bases remained unmatched. CDR1 is MNHNS, CDR2 SASEGT, per germline. CDR3 bases: TGTGCCAGCAGTGAAGATATCGGTACAGGGGGCAAGAACACCGGGGAGCTGTTTTTT. Its protein product is CASSEDIGTGGKNTGELFF.

The chain joins TRBV7-9 to TRBJ1-2; TRBD1 agrees at 7 bases. Trimming took 2 bases from V and 10 from J; bases not matched to a gene: 1. The CDR3 sequence is 11 residues long. Germline lookup yields CDR1 SEHNR and CDR2 FQNEAQ (reference sequence). The CDR3 sequence is CASSLTGVYTF. CDR3 nucleotide sequence: TGTGCCAGCAGCTTAACAGGGGTCTACACCTTC.

The chain recombines TRBV11-2 with TRBJ2-2; tentatively, D is TRBD2 (6 bases). Trimming shortened V by 3 bases and J by 8 bases, and 16 bases separated the two germline ends. Germline V lookup: CDR1 SGHAT, CDR2 FQNNGV. The CDR3 loop spans 15 amino acids. The CDR3 DNA reads TGTGCCAGCAGCTTGAATCCTAGCGAAGCTGGGGAGCTGTTTTTT. Its translation is CASSLNPSEAGELFF. Together with reference TRBV11-2 and TRBJ2-2, the CDR3 gives the full variable domain: EAGVAQSPRYKIIEKRQSVAFWCNPISGHATLYWYQQILGQGPKLLIQFQNNGVVDDSQLPKDRFSAERLKGVDSTLKIQPAKLEDSAVYLCASSLNPSEAGELFFGEGSRLTVL.

The rearrangement joins TRBV28 to TRBJ1-2, with 12 bases lining up with TRBD1. The CDR3 is made up of 18 amino acids. The J segment lost 0 bases and the V segment lost 1 base, leaving 6 bases of the junction unmatched. The V gene's germline CDR1 is MDHEN and CDR2 SYDVKM. Here the CDR3 reads CASSLYTGQGATNYGYTF. The CDR3 coding sequence is TGTGCCAGCAGTTTATATACGGGACAGGGGGCGACTAACTATGGCTACACCTTC.

This clone was observed a few times. The chain joins TRBV2 to TRBJ1-5, with a weak D call TRBD1 (6 bases). V was cut by 3 bases and J by 2 bases, with 8 bases left in between. The CDR3 spans 14 residues. Germline lookup yields CDR1 SNHLY and CDR2 FYNNEI. CDR3 DNA sequence: TGTGCCAGCAGTGAGCGACAGGGCAATCAGCCCCAGCATTTT. Protein: CASSERQGNQPQHF.

This rearrangement joins TRBV5-1 to TRBJ2-3, with D tentatively TRBD2 (6 bases). This CDR3 region has 12 residues. Per the germline V gene, CDR1 is SGHRS and CDR2 is YFSETQ. Deletions cut 6 bases from V and 8 bases from J, with 13 bases between. The CDR3 reads CASTRGSGTQYF. In DNA form, the CDR3 reads TGCGCCAGCACCCGGGGGTCAGGTACGCAGTATTTT.

The chain's CDR3 is CASRGTGGGSYEQYF. The CDR3, as DNA: TGTGCCAGCAGGGGCACGGGGGGCGGATCCTACGAGCAGTACTTC. The chain carries TRBV5-6 and TRBJ2-7, with a tentative D call TRBD2 (7 bases). In germline, CDR1 is SGHDT, CDR2 YYEEEE. Trimming stripped 5 bases from V and 1 base from J, with 16 bases between. This CDR3 spans 15 amino acids.

The sample holds a few counts of this clone. The chain links TRBV28 to TRBJ2-3, with 8 bases matching TRBD2. Germline CDR1 is MDHEN and CDR2 is SYDVKM. This CDR3 has 14 amino acids. Germline trimming cut 4 bases from V and 9 bases from J; bases unmatched to any gene: 9. CDR3 amino acids: CASSSRTSKRTQYF. CDR3 nucleotide sequence: TGTGCCAGCAGTTCCCGGACTAGCAAAAGGACGCAGTATTTT.

This chain joins TRBV5-4 and TRBJ2-7; 7 nucleotides match TRBD1. The germline CDR1 and CDR2 sequences are SGHNT and YYREEE (reference sequence). The CDR3 has 14 residues. Trimming cost V 4 bases and J 2 bases; bases outside gene matches: 6. CDR3 DNA: TGTGCCAGCAGCCAGGGGGACGGAGCCTACGAGCAGTACTTC. This codes for CASSQGDGAYEQYF.

V gene TRBV29-1 combines with J gene TRBJ2-2; 9 bases are shared with TRBD1. The CDR3 sequence is 15 residues long. Germline trimming cut 7 bases from V and 6 bases from J; bases unmatched to any gene: 12. CDR1 is SQVTM, CDR2 ANQGSEA, per germline. CDR3 in amino acids: CSAPGQGRMAGELFF. In DNA, the CDR3 is TGCAGCGCTCCAGGACAGGGGAGGATGGCCGGGGAGCTGTTTTTT.

This sequence joins TRBV4-3 and TRBJ2-5; 8 bases align to TRBD2. The germline CDR1 and CDR2 sequences are LGHNA and YSLEER. This CDR3 comprises 15 residues. V gave up 1 base and J gave up 4 bases; unmatched junction bases: 5. CDR3 coding DNA: TGCGCCAGCAGCCAAGTAGTTAGCGGGGTAGAGACCCAGTACTTC. As protein: CASSQVVSGVETQYF.

The chain is built from TRBV29-1 and TRBJ1-4; unclear D gene. CDR1 and CDR2 from the germline V gene are SQVTM and ANQGSEA. The CDR3 runs to 15 residues. Trimming took off 4 bases at V and 5 bases at J, with 17 bases between the two ends. CDR3 DNA sequence: TGCAGCGTTGCCCTCCTCTTAGCCGGAAATGAAAAACTGTTTTTT. This encodes CSVALLLAGNEKLFF.

This clone appeared once. The chain recombines TRBV7-7 with TRBJ2-3, with 10 bases aligning to TRBD2. Trimming removed 1 base from V and 3 bases from J; junction bases left unmatched: 4. CDR1 and CDR2 (germline): SSHAT, FNYEAQ (reference sequence). The length of the CDR3 is 16 residues. CDR3 DNA: TGTGCCAGCAGCTTAGGCACTAGCGGGAAGACAGATACGCAGTATTTT. This sequence encodes CASSLGTSGKTDTQYF. Looking up the rest from reference TRBV7-7 and TRBJ2-3 gives the full variable domain: GAGVSQSPRYKVTKRGQDVTLRCDPISSHATLYWYQQALGQGPEFLTYFNYEAQPDKSGLPSDRFSAERPEGSISTLTIQRTEQRDSAMYRCASSLGTSGKTDTQYFGPGTRLTVL.